The subject of this entry is one TCR beta chain. The target antigen is unknown. The CDR3 loop spans 16 amino acids. Trimming took 1 base from V and 1 from J; bases not matched to a gene: 6. Germline CDR1 and CDR2: LGHNA and YNFKEQ. Libraries for TCRalpha and TCRbeta carried sample barcodes and unique molecular identifiers via 5'RACE. TCRdb ran MiXCR on the 5' RACE reads and lists one entry per CDR3 protein. In the table there are hundreds of thousands of distinct CDR3 sequences, about a sixth of which are singletons. The data were obtained in a study of T-cell memory formation after mild COVID-19. Study at large: TCR clusters largely stayed donor specific. Overall study findings and caveats: Chiefly within CM and EM were the contracting CD4+ clones; CD8+ ones were within EMRA.

The clonotype was recovered from an adult woman who had mild COVID-19 (a few samples of this study predate the infection). Cell type and time point are not known. The sample consisted of PBMCs or a T cell subset sorted from them (not recorded which). V and J are TRBV4-2 and TRBJ2-5; the match to TRBD2 covers 7 bases. The CDR3 here is CASSQAVTGGQETQYF. The CDR3, as DNA: TGTGCCAGCAGCCAAGCCGTGACGGGGGGCCAAGAGACCCAGTACTTC.